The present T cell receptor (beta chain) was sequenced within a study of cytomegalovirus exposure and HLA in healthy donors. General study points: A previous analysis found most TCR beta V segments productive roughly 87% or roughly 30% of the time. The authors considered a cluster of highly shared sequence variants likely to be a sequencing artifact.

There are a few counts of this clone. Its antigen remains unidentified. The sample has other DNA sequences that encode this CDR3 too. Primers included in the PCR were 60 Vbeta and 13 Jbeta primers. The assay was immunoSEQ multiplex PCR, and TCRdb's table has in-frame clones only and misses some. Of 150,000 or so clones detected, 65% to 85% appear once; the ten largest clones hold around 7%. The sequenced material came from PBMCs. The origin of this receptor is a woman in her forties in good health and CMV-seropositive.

In DNA, the CDR3 is TGTGCCAGCAGCCTGGTTAACTCTGGAAACACCATATATTTT. This gives the protein CASSLVNSGNTIYF. V gene TRBV5-6 combines with J gene TRBJ1-3; D uncertain. This CDR3 region has 14 residues. CDR1 SGHDT and CDR2 YYEEEE come from the germline V gene. Trimming pared 4 bases from V and 0 bases from J, leaving 8 bases between.